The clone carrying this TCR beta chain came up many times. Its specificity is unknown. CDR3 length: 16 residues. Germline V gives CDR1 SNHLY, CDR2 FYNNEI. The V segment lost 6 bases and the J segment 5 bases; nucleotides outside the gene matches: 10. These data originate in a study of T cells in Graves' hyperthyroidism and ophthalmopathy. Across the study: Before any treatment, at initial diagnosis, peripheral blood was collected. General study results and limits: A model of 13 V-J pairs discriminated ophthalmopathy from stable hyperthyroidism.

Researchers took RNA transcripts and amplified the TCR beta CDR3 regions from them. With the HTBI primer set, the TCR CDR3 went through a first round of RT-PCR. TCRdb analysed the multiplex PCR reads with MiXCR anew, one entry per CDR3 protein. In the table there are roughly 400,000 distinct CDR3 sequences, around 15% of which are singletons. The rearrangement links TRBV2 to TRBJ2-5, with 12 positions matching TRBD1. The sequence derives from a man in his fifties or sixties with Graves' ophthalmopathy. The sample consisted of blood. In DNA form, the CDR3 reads TGTGCCAGCAGGGGATCGGGACAGGGGGCAAGGGAGACCCAGTACTTC. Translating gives CASRGSGQGARETQYF.